What follows describes a single TCR beta chain. The antigen is unknown. CDR1 and CDR2 (germline): SGHVS, FNYEAQ. The ends were cut back, 4 bases at V and 0 bases at J, with 16 bases in the middle. The CDR3 contains 16 residues. Using immunoSEQ multiplex PCR, the repertoire was profiled, and TCRdb retains in-frame clones only, with some absent. The sample carries approximately 89,000 clones, 80% to 95% recorded once. These data belong to a study of graft-versus-host responses after intestinal transplantation. Study-wide background: All recipients were given anti-thymocyte globulin induction, and tacrolimus and steroids were then administered for about three years. Points from the study as a whole: With peak circulating GvH clone levels came an association with early post-transplant HvG declines.

The receptor was isolated from a human donor who received an intestinal transplant. This rearrangement joins TRBV7-6 to TRBJ2-7, with a possible D match to TRBD1 (5 bases). The sample in question was unstimulated CD4+ T cells sorted from spleen or lymph node cells, obtained before intestinal transplant. CDR3 protein: CASSSWGRSSSYEQYF. The CDR3, as DNA: TGTGCCAGCAGCTCTTGGGGCCGTTCGAGCTCCTACGAGCAGTACTTC.